Sequencing of this T cell receptor (beta chain) was carried out in a study of T cells in Graves' hyperthyroidism and ophthalmopathy. Overall study results and limits: For ophthalmopathy, model prediction preceded onset by a median about 6 months.

This clonotype was detected only a few times. Its specificity is unknown. The CDR3 is made up of 15 amino acids. Trimming shortened V by 6 bases and J by 0 bases, and 14 bases separated the two germline ends. Using RNA transcripts as the source, TCR beta CDR3 regions were amplified. The TCR CDR3 first-round RT-PCR relied on the HTBI primer set. TCRdb itself ran the multiplex PCR reads through MiXCR, one entry per CDR3 protein. The data show about 400,000 distinct CDR3 sequences, roughly 15% seen once. V usage is TRBV12-3 or TRBV12-4 and J usage is TRBJ1-2; D remains unclear. This TCR was recovered from a woman between 18 and 29 years old with Graves' hyperthyroidism. Sequenced: blood. For the CDR3, the DNA is TGTGCCAGCAGCCTCACCGGGCCAGCTAACTATGGCTACACCTTC. It encodes CASSLTGPANYGYTF.